Following are 20 T cell receptor beta chains from one sample sequenced in a study of shared clonotypes between healthy human individuals. Profiled with immunoSEQ multiplex PCR; TCRdb holds only in-frame clones, not every one. In the table there are around 340,000 clones, around four fifths of which are singletons. Specimen: memory CD4+ T cells sorted from blood. The subset: CD45RA-negative fraction. These receptor sequences come from a young man in good health.

J is TRBJ2-4 and V is TRBV5-1; unclear D gene. V was clipped by 0 bases and J by 0 bases, with 7 bases between them. Germline assignment: CDR1 SGHRS and CDR2 YFSETQ. The CDR3 is 15 residues long. CDR3 amino acids: CASSLEGLAKNIQYF. DNA of the CDR3: TGCGCCAGCAGCTTGGAGGGTCTAGCCAAAAACATTCAGTACTTC. Using reference TRBV5-1 and TRBJ2-4 for the parts outside the CDR3, the full variable domain is KAGVTQTPRYLIKTRGQQVTLSCSPISGHRSVSWYQQTPGQGLQFLFEYFSETQRNKGNFPGRFSGRQFSNSRSEMNVSTLELGDSALYLCASSLEGLAKNIQYFGAGTRLSVL.

CDR3 DNA: TGTGCCAGCAGCCCCCACAGAGGGACAGATACGCAGTATTTT. It encodes CASSPHRGTDTQYF. The chain carries TRBV7-2 and TRBJ2-3, with a possible D match to TRBD2 (5 bases). Germline V CDR1 and CDR2: SGHTA, FQGNSA. Trimming stripped 5 bases from V and 3 bases from J, with 12 bases between. The CDR3 runs to 14 residues.

This chain links TRBV5-4 with TRBJ2-5, with unresolved D. Between the trimmed V and J ends, which lost 3 bases and 5 bases, there was a span of 11 bases. This CDR3 spans 13 amino acids. Per the germline V gene, CDR1 is SGHNT and CDR2 is YYREEE (reference sequence). CDR3: CASSSGPQETQYF. The CDR3 DNA follows: TGTGCCAGCAGCTCCGGACCCCAGGAGACCCAGTACTTC.

The chain employs TRBV27 and TRBJ2-7; D gene uncertain. The ends were cut back, 2 bases at V and 4 bases at J, with 9 bases in the middle. The V gene's germline CDR1 is MNHEY and CDR2 SMNVEV (reference sequence). This CDR3 has 13 residues. CDR3 sequence reads: CASSLPGLYEQYF. CDR3 DNA sequence: TGTGCCAGCAGTTTACCGGGCCTTTACGAGCAGTACTTC.

This clone was seen only once. The rearrangement links TRBV7-9 to TRBJ2-7, with 8 bases matching TRBD2. The length of the CDR3 is 14 residues. V lost 4 bases and J lost 3; bases outside the gene matches: 5. The germline gives CDR1 SEHNR, CDR2 FQNEAQ (reference sequence). The CDR3 DNA is TGTGCCAGCAGCTCCTCCGGGACTAGCTACGAGCAGTACTTC. Amino acids: CASSSSGTSYEQYF.

This chain links TRBV5-1 with TRBJ1-2; possible D gene TRBD1, 6 bases. The CDR3 is made up of 13 amino acids. Germline V lookup: CDR1 SGHRS, CDR2 YFSETQ. V lost 4 bases and J 6 bases, leaving 13 bases between the germline ends. For the CDR3, the DNA is TGCGCCAGCAGCCCCCGGGGGCAGAATGGCTACACCTTC. It encodes CASSPRGQNGYTF.

V usage is TRBV28 and J usage is TRBJ1-3; D gene uncertain. The CDR3 consists of 14 residues. Germline V gene data show CDR1 as MDHEN and CDR2 as SYDVKM. The CDR3 reads CGAFGVNSGNTIYF. In DNA form, the CDR3 reads TGTGGGGCATTTGGGGTGAACTCTGGAAACACCATATATTTT.

This clone was counted only a few times. The V call is TRBV28, the J call TRBJ1-4; 7 bases agree with TRBD1. Germline V lookup: CDR1 MDHEN, CDR2 SYDVKM. This CDR3 spans 15 amino acids. The ends lost 5 bases at V and 4 bases at J; junction bases unmatched: 7. The CDR3 region is CASSPSGGSNEKLFF. CDR3 in DNA: TGTGCCAGCAGTCCCTCAGGGGGGAGTAATGAAAAACTGTTTTTT.

The chain couples TRBV11-2 to TRBJ2-3; possible D gene TRBD2, 5 bases. V lost 3 bases and J 1 base, leaving 14 bases between the germline ends. CDR3 length equals 16 residues. The germline V gene encodes CDR1 SGHAT and CDR2 FQNNGV. CDR3 loop: CASSFGSGMGTDTQYF. The CDR3 DNA follows: TGTGCCAGCAGCTTTGGTTCCGGGATGGGCACAGATACGCAGTATTTT.

The rearrangement links TRBV21-1 to TRBJ2-7. TRBV21-1 is a pseudogene segment. This CDR3 region has 18 residues. In DNA form, the CDR3 reads TGTGCCAGCAGCAAAGCGCCGCCTCGGGGGCAGGGCGACTACGAGCAGTACTTC. Translated: CASSKAPPRGQGDYEQYF.

This clone was observed a few times. The chain couples TRBV7-7 to TRBJ2-2; TRBD2 might be the D (5 bases). V lost 1 base to trimming and J lost 5 bases, with 8 bases between them. The CDR3 runs 14 residues. Germline V gene lookup returns CDR1 SSHAT and CDR2 FNYEAQ (reference sequence). CDR3 coding DNA: TGTGCCAGCAGCTTAGGACGGGGAACCGGGGAGCTGTTTTTT. Its translation: CASSLGRGTGELFF.

The rearrangement joins TRBV5-4 to TRBJ2-3, with 8 bases aligning to TRBD2. Unmatched junction bases numbered 14, after V lost 6 bases and J lost 2 bases. Germline V gene lookup returns CDR1 SGHNT and CDR2 YYREEE (reference sequence). The CDR3 runs to 17 residues. CDR3 bases: TGTGCCAGCACCTCGGTAAGGGCGGGAGGTCACACAGATACGCAGTATTTT. Encoded protein: CASTSVRAGGHTDTQYF.

This clone came up a few times. CDR3 sequence: CASRTVNQPQHF. CDR3 DNA sequence: TGTGCCAGTAGGACCGTAAATCAGCCCCAGCATTTT. The chain employs TRBV19 and TRBJ1-5; D not certain. This CDR3 has 12 residues. V lost 6 bases, J lost 4 bases, and 7 bases lay in between. CDR1 and CDR2 from the germline V gene are LNHDA and SQIVND (reference sequence).

The chain combines TRBV19 with TRBJ2-2; perhaps TRBD2 as D (6 bases). The V and J ends lost 7 bases and 6 bases respectively, with 15 bases between them. The V gene's germline CDR1 is LNHDA and CDR2 SQIVND (reference sequence). The CDR3 loop spans 14 amino acids. CDR3 loop: CASIGGLGPGELFF. CDR3 in DNA: TGTGCCAGTATCGGGGGTCTTGGACCCGGGGAGCTGTTTTTT.

V gene TRBV11-2 combines with J gene TRBJ2-7; no firm D call. Per germline, CDR1 SGHAT and CDR2 FQNNGV. V dropped 10 bases and J dropped 3 bases, with 13 bases sitting between them. The CDR3 runs 12 residues. The CDR3 loop is CATLGAGYEQYF. CDR3 nucleotides: TGTGCCACCCTAGGAGCTGGCTACGAGCAGTACTTC.

The chain employs TRBV6-6 and TRBJ1-5, with 12 bases lining up with TRBD1. Per germline, CDR1 MNHNY and CDR2 SVGAGI (reference sequence). CDR3 length: 15 residues. V trimming: 6 bases; J trimming: 5 bases; junction bases outside the gene matches: 5. The CDR3 loop reads CASRAGQGADQPQHF. The DNA of the CDR3 is TGTGCCAGCAGGGCGGGACAGGGGGCGGATCAGCCCCAGCATTTT.

The chain recombines TRBV10-3 with TRBJ2-2; 9 bases line up with TRBD2. V lost 11 bases and J lost 1; bases outside the gene matches: 5. CDR1 and CDR2 from the germline V gene are ENHRY and SYGVKD. This CDR3 has 14 amino acids. The CDR3 reads CAFKREVNTGELFF. CDR3 coding DNA: TGTGCCTTCAAGCGGGAGGTGAACACCGGGGAGCTGTTTTTT.

The rearrangement joins TRBV9 to TRBJ2-2; TRBD1 or TRBD2 may be the D gene (5 bases each). Germline V lookup: CDR1 SGDLS, CDR2 YYNGEE. The V end lost 2 bases, the J end lost 4 bases, and 12 bases lay between the germline ends. This CDR3 has 15 residues. DNA for the CDR3: TGTGCCAGCAGCGTTAAGGGACCAAGCACCGGGGAGCTGTTTTTT. Protein sequence: CASSVKGPSTGELFF. Using reference TRBV9 and TRBJ2-2 for the parts outside the CDR3, the full variable domain is DSGVTQTPKHLITATGQRVTLRCSPRSGDLSVYWYQQSLDQGLQFLIQYYNGEERAKGNILERFSAQQFPDLHSELNLSSLELGDSALYFCASSVKGPSTGELFFGEGSRLTVL.

This clone was seen more than once but under ten times. This chain links TRBV5-5 with TRBJ2-7; 16 nucleotides agree with TRBD2. Germline CDR1 and CDR2: SGHKS and YYEKEE (reference sequence). V shed 3 bases and J 2 bases; nucleotides not matched to a gene: 8. CDR3 size: 18 residues. The CDR3 DNA is TGTGCCAGCAGCTCCGCCGGGACTAGCGGGAGGGCCGCCTACGAGCAGTACTTC. Translation: CASSSAGTSGRAAYEQYF.

Only a few counts were recorded for this clone. V and J are TRBV4-1 and TRBJ1-2, with D tentatively TRBD1 (6 bases). Per the germline V gene, CDR1 is MGHRA and CDR2 is YSYEKL. V lost 3 bases and J 6 bases, leaving 23 bases between the germline ends. There are 17 residues in the CDR3. The CDR3 protein is CASSQERGGTGLDGYTF. CDR3 DNA sequence: TGCGCCAGCAGCCAGGAAAGGGGTGGAACAGGGCTCGATGGCTACACCTTC.